These 29 T cell receptor beta chains came from one sample sequenced in a study of T cells in Graves' hyperthyroidism and ophthalmopathy. Template material for amplifying TCR beta CDR3 regions consisted of RNA transcripts. During a first-round RT-PCR of the TCR CDR3, the HTBI primer set was used. TCRdb redid the calling of the multiplex PCR reads with MiXCR, one entry per CDR3 protein. The top ten clones hold 3% to 4% of a sample with about 600,000 distinct CDR3 sequences, approximately 15% of them seen once. Material for sequencing was blood. Receptor source: a woman between 40 and 55 years old with Graves' ophthalmopathy.

The chain uses TRBV28 and TRBJ1-5; TRBD1 agrees at 9 bases. V lost 3 bases and J lost 5; bases outside the gene matches: 8. Per the germline V gene, CDR1 is MDHEN and CDR2 is SYDVKM. The CDR3 is 16 residues long. The CDR3 region is CASSFPPGTGYQPQHF. The CDR3 nucleotides are TGTGCCAGCAGTTTTCCTCCCGGGACAGGGTATCAGCCCCAGCATTTT.

The sample holds a few counts of this clonotype. The gene calls are TRBV4-1 and TRBJ1-1; TRBD1 is a possible D gene (6 bases). The CDR3 consists of 17 residues. The V end was cut by 0 bases, the J end by 6 bases, with 20 bases between. Per the germline V gene, CDR1 is MGHRA and CDR2 is YSYEKL. CDR3 nucleotide sequence: TGCGCCAGCAGCCAAGATATACTGACGGGGGCAGGCGCTGAAGCTTTCTTT. Translation gives CASSQDILTGAGAEAFF.

In this sample, this clonotype turned up many times. This chain links TRBV28 with TRBJ1-1; D is perhaps TRBD1 (6 bases). The CDR3 runs 14 residues. The germline V gene encodes CDR1 MDHEN and CDR2 SYDVKM. Trimming pared 9 bases from V and 1 base from J, leaving 15 bases between. This CDR3 is CASLGGGANTEAFF. In DNA, the CDR3 is TGTGCCAGTCTCGGAGGGGGGGCGAACACTGAAGCTTTCTTT.

The chain couples TRBV12-3 or TRBV12-4 to TRBJ2-1; D call uncertain. With 0 bases removed from V and 9 bases from J, the gap between germline ends came to 0 bases. This CDR3 comprises 10 residues. The CDR3: CASSLAEQFF. CDR3 DNA sequence: TGTGCCAGCAGTTTAGCTGAGCAGTTCTTC.

This clonotype showed up just a few times. The rearrangement links TRBV27 to TRBJ2-7; 8 bases agree with TRBD1. The trim removed 7 bases at V and 3 bases at J, leaving 8 bases unmatched. The CDR3 is 14 amino acids. Germline assignment: CDR1 MNHEY and CDR2 SMNVEV (reference sequence). As DNA, the CDR3 is TGTGCCAGCAAATACAAAACAGGGGGCTACGAGCAGTACTTC. This translates into CASKYKTGGYEQYF.

The chain has TRBV5-5 and TRBJ1-2; unclear D gene. Germline V gene sequence: CDR1 SGHKS, CDR2 YYEKEE (reference sequence). The V and J ends lost 3 bases and 4 bases respectively, with 10 bases between them. The CDR3 length is 13 residues. The CDR3 sequence: CASSSTNVYGYTF. DNA for the CDR3: TGTGCCAGCAGCTCAACAAACGTCTATGGCTACACCTTC.

V and J are TRBV27 and TRBJ2-4; perhaps TRBD1 as D (5 bases). Deletions cut 5 bases from V and 0 bases from J, with 14 bases between. This CDR3 has 16 amino acids. CDR1 and CDR2 (germline): MNHEY, SMNVEV (reference sequence). CDR3 in amino acids: CASSPGPELAKNIQYF. CDR3 DNA sequence: TGTGCCAGCAGTCCAGGGCCAGAACTAGCCAAAAACATTCAGTACTTC.

This clonotype was recorded many times. The chain links TRBV12-3 or TRBV12-4 to TRBJ1-2; perhaps TRBD1 as D (6 bases). CDR3 length: 13 residues. Trimming took off 3 bases at V and 7 bases at J, with 12 bases between the two ends. This chain's CDR3 is CASSFGGQSGYTF. CDR3 DNA sequence: TGTGCCAGCAGTTTCGGGGGCCAATCTGGCTACACCTTC.

J is TRBJ1-5 and V is TRBV12-3 or TRBV12-4; 7 nucleotides match TRBD1. V trimming: 6 bases; J trimming: 3 bases; junction bases outside the gene matches: 5. This CDR3 has 14 residues. CDR3 amino acids: CASRPTGINQPQHF. The CDR3 nucleotides read TGTGCCAGCAGGCCGACAGGGATCAATCAGCCCCAGCATTTT.

This clonotype was seen many times. The V and J genes are TRBV28 and TRBJ2-2; D perhaps matches TRBD1 (6 bases). Per germline, CDR1 MDHEN and CDR2 SYDVKM. This CDR3 has 15 residues. V lost 7 bases to trimming and J lost 7 bases, with 19 bases between them. CDR3 loop: CASIQARQGHGELFF. The CDR3 DNA reads TGTGCCAGCATCCAAGCTCGGCAGGGGCACGGGGAGCTGTTTTTT.

This clonotype was recorded many times. The chain has TRBV28 and TRBJ1-1; D may be TRBD1 (5 bases). The V gene's germline CDR1 is MDHEN and CDR2 SYDVKM. The CDR3 sequence is 18 residues long. The V end was cut by 6 bases, the J end by 6 bases, with 29 bases between. The CDR3 reads CASSGSIGTPNEGPEAFF. CDR3 bases: TGTGCCAGCAGCGGATCAATCGGGACCCCCAACGAGGGACCTGAAGCTTTCTTT. Based on the CDR3 plus reference TRBV28 and TRBJ1-1, the full variable domain is DVKVTQSSRYLVKRTGEKVFLECVQDMDHENMFWYRQDPGLGLRLIYFSYDVKMKEKGDIPEGYSVSREKKERFSLILESASTNQTSMYLCASSGSIGTPNEGPEAFFGQGTRLTVV.

The sample holds a few counts of this clonotype. The gene calls are TRBV27 and TRBJ1-6, with D possibly being TRBD1 (5 bases). This CDR3 is 16 amino acids long. V shed 6 bases and J shed 7 bases, with 19 bases lying between them. Germline loops: CDR1 MNHEY, CDR2 SMNVEV (reference sequence). CDR3 sequence reads: CASSFHTADRNSPLHF. CDR3 in DNA: TGTGCCAGCAGCTTCCATACCGCCGACAGAAATTCACCCCTCCACTTT.

This clonotype was recorded many times. The chain uses TRBV5-1 and TRBJ2-7; perhaps TRBD1 as D (7 bases). V lost 7 bases, J lost 7 bases, and 33 bases lay in between. The CDR3 sequence is 18 residues long. CDR1 and CDR2 from the germline V gene are SGHRS and YFSETQ. The CDR3 is CASSPLGDSRFPGDEQYF. The CDR3 DNA reads TGCGCCAGCTCTCCCCTTGGGGACAGCCGTTTTCCGGGGGATGAGCAGTACTTC.

The chain recombines TRBV5-4 with TRBJ1-3, with D maybe TRBD1 (6 bases). Germline V CDR1 and CDR2: SGHNT, YYREEE (reference sequence). Trimming stripped 5 bases from V and 0 bases from J, with 9 bases between. The CDR3 length is 14 residues. CDR3: CASRARGSGNTIYF. The CDR3 nucleotides read TGTGCCAGCAGGGCCAGGGGCTCTGGAAACACCATATATTTT.

This clonotype came up many times. This chain links TRBV7-3 with TRBJ2-3; D remains ambiguous. The V gene lost 4 bases and the J gene lost 4 bases, with 12 bases spanning the gap. Germline V gene sequence: CDR1 SGHTA, CDR2 FQGTGA. The CDR3 runs to 14 residues. The DNA of the CDR3 is TGTGCCAGCAGCTCAAGGGAAGCCCCAGATACGCAGTATTTT. It codes for CASSSREAPDTQYF.

The chain employs TRBV7-3 and TRBJ1-3; D gene uncertain. Germline lookup yields CDR1 SGHTA and CDR2 FQGTGA. V gave up 0 bases and J gave up 4 bases, with 13 bases separating them. The CDR3 has 16 residues. DNA of the CDR3: TGTGCCAGCAGCTTAACGTCAGAGCCGGGGGGAAACACCATATATTTT. This codes for CASSLTSEPGGNTIYF.

The V gene is TRBV28, the J gene TRBJ2-7; 10 bases match TRBD1. This CDR3 has 15 amino acids. V lost 5 bases to trimming and J lost 2 bases; unmatched junction nucleotides: 6. The germline CDR1 and CDR2 sequences are MDHEN and SYDVKM. CDR3 residues: CASSPGTGVAYEQYF. In nucleotides, the CDR3 is TGTGCCAGCAGTCCAGGGACAGGGGTTGCCTACGAGCAGTACTTC.

The chain uses TRBV7-2 and TRBJ2-7; D not certain. The V gene lost 3 bases and the J gene lost 1 base, with 13 bases spanning the gap. The CDR3 is made up of 15 amino acids. Germline loops: CDR1 SGHTA, CDR2 FQGNSA. Here the CDR3 DNA reads TGTGCCAGCAGCTTGCGGAGACTGGATTCCTACGAGCAGTACTTC. Its protein product is CASSLRRLDSYEQYF.

The rearrangement uses TRBV5-1 and TRBJ2-5, with D perhaps TRBD1 (6 bases). V lost 0 bases and J 5 bases, leaving 11 bases between the germline ends. Germline V gene lookup returns CDR1 SGHRS and CDR2 YFSETQ. CDR3 length: 14 residues. The CDR3 region is CASSLGTQGETQYF. The CDR3 DNA is TGCGCCAGCAGCTTGGGCACCCAGGGGGAGACCCAGTACTTC.

This clonotype was recorded at least ten times. The rearrangement links TRBV5-1 to TRBJ1-1; the D is unclear. Trimming shortened V by 0 bases and J by 0 bases, and 9 bases separated the two germline ends. This CDR3 has 15 residues. Germline CDR1 SGHRS, CDR2 YFSETQ. The CDR3 region is CASSLDAALNTEAFF. The CDR3 region has the DNA TGCGCCAGCAGCTTGGATGCAGCCCTGAACACTGAAGCTTTCTTT.

This clonotype was observed a few times. A junction boundary mismatches the germline segment, possibly from a read error. CDR3 sequence reads: CASSLFTRNSPPHF. The CDR3 DNA reads as TGTGCCAGCAGCTTGTTCACACGGAATTCACCCCCCCACTTT. The chain combines TRBV11-2 with TRBJ1-6, with D hard to call. This CDR3 is 14 amino acids long. Germline lookup yields CDR1 SGHAT and CDR2 FQNNGV. Full variable domain (missing parts from reference TRBV11-2 and TRBJ1-6): EAGVAQSPRYKIIEKRQSVAFWCNPISGHATLYWYQQILGQGPKLLIQFQNNGVVDDSQLPKDRFSAERLKGVDSTLKIQPAKLEDSAVYLCASSLFTRNSPPHFGNGTRLTVT.

This clonotype was detected only a few times. This sequence joins TRBV30 and TRBJ1-5; a possible D gene is TRBD1 (6 bases). V was clipped by 4 bases and J by 8 bases, with 12 bases between them. CDR1 and CDR2 (germline): GTSNPN, SVGIG (reference sequence). The CDR3 consists of 12 residues. The CDR3 nucleotides read TGTGCCTGGAACTCACAGGGTGAGCCCCAGCATTTT. Its protein product is CAWNSQGEPQHF.

The genes are TRBV7-2 and TRBJ2-1; D gene uncertain. V dropped 5 bases and J dropped 10 bases, with 9 bases sitting between them. This CDR3 has 11 amino acids. Germline V gene sequence: CDR1 SGHTA, CDR2 FQGNSA. CDR3 sequence (DNA): TGTGCCAGCAGCGGCCCCCGCGAGCAGTTCTTC. This codes for CASSGPREQFF.

The table lists this clonotype with many counts. The J gene is TRBJ2-7, the V gene TRBV18; the D gene is possibly TRBD1 (6 bases). This CDR3 comprises 13 residues. V was cut by 1 base and J by 5 bases, with 9 bases left in between. From germline, CDR1 is KGHSH and CDR2 LQKENI. The CDR3 sequence: CASSPRTVDEQYF. CDR3 nucleotide sequence: TGTGCCAGCTCACCACGGACAGTGGACGAGCAGTACTTC.

This clonotype came up many times. The V call is TRBV30, the J call TRBJ2-7; possibly TRBD1 for D (6 bases). Germline assignment: CDR1 GTSNPN and CDR2 SVGIG (reference sequence). CDR3 length equals 13 residues. Trimming cost V 3 bases and J 3 bases, with 12 bases left between them. DNA of the CDR3: TGTGCCTGGAGCGATTTCAGGGGCTACGAGCAGTACTTC. It yields the protein CAWSDFRGYEQYF.

V is TRBV29-1 and J is TRBJ1-1; D not certain. Germline V lookup: CDR1 SQVTM, CDR2 ANQGSEA. The germline V and J ends were trimmed by 4 bases and 0 bases, with 9 bases remaining between them. The CDR3 covers 13 residues. Written as DNA, the CDR3 is TGCAGCGTTGTCCCAGCGTTGAACACTGAAGCTTTCTTT. Protein: CSVVPALNTEAFF.

A remark on this clonotype: Germline and junction disagree at one end, which may indicate a read error. V and J are TRBV6-2 or TRBV6-3 and TRBJ2-2, with 9 bases matching TRBD1. In germline, CDR1 is MNHEY, CDR2 SVGEGT. The CDR3 extends over 15 amino acids. The CDR3 spells CASSSSQGAGGELFF. DNA for the CDR3: TGTGCCAGCAGTTCGTCACAGGGGGCAGGCGGGGAGCTGTTCTTT.

The chain employs TRBV28 and TRBJ2-1; TRBD1 or TRBD2 may be the D gene (5 bases each). With 2 bases removed from V and 7 bases from J, the gap between germline ends came to 15 bases. This CDR3 is 15 amino acids long. Germline V CDR1 and CDR2: MDHEN, SYDVKM. Here the CDR3 DNA reads TGTGCCAGCAGTTTAATAGAGGGGTCGATTAATGAGCAGTTCTTC. This codes for CASSLIEGSINEQFF. The whole variable domain, remainder taken from reference TRBV28 and TRBJ2-1, is DVKVTQSSRYLVKRTGEKVFLECVQDMDHENMFWYRQDPGLGLRLIYFSYDVKMKEKGDIPEGYSVSREKKERFSLILESASTNQTSMYLCASSLIEGSINEQFFGPGTRLTVL.

The table lists this clonotype with many counts. The chain couples TRBV18 to TRBJ2-5; D is possibly TRBD2 (6 bases). Germline values: CDR1 KGHSH, CDR2 LQKENI. With 6 bases removed from V and 5 bases from J, the gap between germline ends came to 16 bases. This CDR3 has 14 residues. As DNA, the CDR3 is TGTGCCAGCTCCTCGGACTACCTAGAGGAGACCCAGTACTTC. This sequence encodes CASSSDYLEETQYF.